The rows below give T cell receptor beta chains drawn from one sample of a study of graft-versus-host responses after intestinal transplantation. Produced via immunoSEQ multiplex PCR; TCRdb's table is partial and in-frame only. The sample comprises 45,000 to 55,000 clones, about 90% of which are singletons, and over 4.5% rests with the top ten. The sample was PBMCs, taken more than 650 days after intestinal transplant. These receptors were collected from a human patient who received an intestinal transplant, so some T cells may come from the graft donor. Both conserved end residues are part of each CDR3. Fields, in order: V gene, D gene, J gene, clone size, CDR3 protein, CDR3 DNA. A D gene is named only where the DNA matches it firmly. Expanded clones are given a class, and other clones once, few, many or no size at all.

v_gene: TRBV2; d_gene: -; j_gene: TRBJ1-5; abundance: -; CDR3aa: CASSEFRGPQPQHF; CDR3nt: TGTGCCAGCAGTGAATTCCGAGGCCCCCAGCCCCAGCATTTT
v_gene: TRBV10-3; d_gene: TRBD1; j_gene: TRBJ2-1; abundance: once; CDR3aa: CAIRERQGVSYNEQFF; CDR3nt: TGTGCCATCAGGGAAAGGCAGGGGGTTTCCTACAATGAGCAGTTCTTC
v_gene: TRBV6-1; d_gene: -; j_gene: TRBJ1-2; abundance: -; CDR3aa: CASHVSGPAGYTF; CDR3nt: TGTGCCAGTCATGTTTCGGGACCGGCTGGCTACACCTTC
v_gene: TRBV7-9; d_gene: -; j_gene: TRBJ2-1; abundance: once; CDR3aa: CASSSPGSSYNEQFF; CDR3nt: TGTGCCAGCAGCTCCCCTGGGAGCTCCTACAATGAGCAGTTCTTC
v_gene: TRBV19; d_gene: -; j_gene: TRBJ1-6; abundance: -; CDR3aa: CASLGQGNSPLHF; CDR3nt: TGTGCCTCCCTCGGGCAGGGGAATTCACCCCTCCACTTT
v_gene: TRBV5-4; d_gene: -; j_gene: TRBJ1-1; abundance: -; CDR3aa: CASSSPGKGTEAFF; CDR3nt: TGTGCCAGCAGCAGTCCAGGGAAGGGTACTGAAGCTTTCTTT
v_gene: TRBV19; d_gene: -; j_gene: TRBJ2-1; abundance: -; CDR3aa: CASSYGGEQFF; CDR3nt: TGTGCCAGTAGTTATGGCGGGGAGCAGTTCTTC
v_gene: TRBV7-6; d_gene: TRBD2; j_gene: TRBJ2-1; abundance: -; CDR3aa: CASSSGTSGGEQFF; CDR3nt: TGTGCCAGCAGCTCAGGGACTAGCGGGGGTGAGCAGTTCTTC
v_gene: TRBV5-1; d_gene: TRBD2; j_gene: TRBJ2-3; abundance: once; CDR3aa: CASSLDLAGDRDTQYF; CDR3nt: TGCGCCAGCAGCTTGGACCTAGCGGGGGATCGAGATACGCAGTATTTT
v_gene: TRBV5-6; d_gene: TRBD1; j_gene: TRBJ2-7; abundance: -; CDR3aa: CASSRDRRYEQYF; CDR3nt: TGTGCCAGCAGTAGGGACAGGAGATACGAGCAGTACTTC
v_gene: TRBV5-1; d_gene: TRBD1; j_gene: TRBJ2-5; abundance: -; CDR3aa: CASTERQGAGETQYF; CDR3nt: TGCGCCAGCACCGAACGGCAGGGGGCGGGGGAGACCCAGTACTTC
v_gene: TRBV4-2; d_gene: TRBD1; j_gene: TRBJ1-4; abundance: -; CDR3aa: CASSLGMAGGSEKLFF; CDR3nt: TGTGCCAGCAGCTTGGGAATGGCAGGGGGGTCCGAAAAACTGTTTTTT
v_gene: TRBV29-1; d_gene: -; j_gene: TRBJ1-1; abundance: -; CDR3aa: CSFGGMNTEAFF; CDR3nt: TGCAGCTTTGGGGGCATGAACACTGAAGCTTTCTTT
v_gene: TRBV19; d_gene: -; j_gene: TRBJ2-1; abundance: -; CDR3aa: CASSIGGPTYNEQFF; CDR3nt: TGTGCCAGTAGTATTGGAGGGCCCACCTACAATGAGCAGTTCTTC
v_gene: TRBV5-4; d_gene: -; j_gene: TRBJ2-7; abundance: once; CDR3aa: CASSLASGPMTYEQYF; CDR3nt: TGTGCCAGCAGCTTGGCCTCCGGGCCTATGACCTACGAGCAGTACTTC
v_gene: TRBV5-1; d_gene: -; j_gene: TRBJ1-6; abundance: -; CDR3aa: CASSLWSVDDSPLHF; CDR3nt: TGCGCCAGCAGCTTGTGGTCCGTAGATGATTCACCCCTCCACTTT
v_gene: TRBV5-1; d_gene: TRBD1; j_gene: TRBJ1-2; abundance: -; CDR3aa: CASSLPDRAYGYTF; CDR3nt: TGCGCCAGCAGCTTGCCCGACAGGGCCTATGGCTACACCTTC
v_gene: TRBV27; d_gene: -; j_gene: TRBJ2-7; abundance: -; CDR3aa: CASSKNGIGEQYF; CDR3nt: TGTGCCAGCAGTAAGAACGGGATTGGCGAGCAGTACTTC
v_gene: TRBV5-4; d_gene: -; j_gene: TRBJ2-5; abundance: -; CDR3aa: CASSYPRGETQYF; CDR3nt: TGTGCCAGCAGCTATCCTCGAGGGGAGACCCAGTACTTC
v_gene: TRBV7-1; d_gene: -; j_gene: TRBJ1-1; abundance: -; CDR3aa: CASSLAGLTGTEAFF; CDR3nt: TGTGCCAGCAGCTTAGCCGGCTTGACGGGCACTGAAGCTTTCTTT
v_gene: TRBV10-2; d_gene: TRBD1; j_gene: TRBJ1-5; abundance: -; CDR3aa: CASSRQGPSNQPQHF; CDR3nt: TGCGCCAGCAGCCGACAGGGGCCCAGCAATCAGCCCCAGCATTTT
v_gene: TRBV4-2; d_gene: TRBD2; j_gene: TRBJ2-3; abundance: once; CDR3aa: CASSQWLAGITDTQYF; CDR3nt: TGTGCCAGCAGCCAGTGGCTAGCGGGGATCACAGATACGCAGTATTTT
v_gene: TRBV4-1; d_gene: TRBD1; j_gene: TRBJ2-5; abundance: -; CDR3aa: CASSQGRRTGRETQYF; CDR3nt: TGCGCCAGCAGCCAAGGGCGTAGGACAGGGAGGGAGACCCAGTACTTC
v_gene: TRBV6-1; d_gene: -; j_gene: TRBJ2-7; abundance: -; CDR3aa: CASTGEAYEQYF; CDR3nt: TGTGCCAGCACGGGGGAAGCCTACGAGCAGTACTTC
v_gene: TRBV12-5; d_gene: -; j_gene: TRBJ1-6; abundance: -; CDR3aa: CASGLQGSTGSVSPLHF; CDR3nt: TGTGCTAGTGGTTTGCAGGGCAGTACAGGATCGGTTTCACCCCTCCACTTT
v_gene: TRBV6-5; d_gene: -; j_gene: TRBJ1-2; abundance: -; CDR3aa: CASSRTWGARYGYTF; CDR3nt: TGTGCCAGCAGTCGCACTTGGGGGGCCCGATATGGCTACACCTTC
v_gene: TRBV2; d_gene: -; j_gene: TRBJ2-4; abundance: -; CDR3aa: CATDVLRF; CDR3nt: TGTGCCACCGACGTTCTTCGGTTC
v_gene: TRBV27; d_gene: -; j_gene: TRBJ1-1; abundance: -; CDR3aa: CASTQRVGAEAFF; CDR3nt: TGTGCCAGCACCCAAAGGGTGGGGGCTGAAGCTTTCTTT
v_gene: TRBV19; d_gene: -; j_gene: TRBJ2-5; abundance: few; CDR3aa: CASMGGGLETQYF; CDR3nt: TGTGCCAGTATGGGGGGGGGCCTCGAGACCCAGTACTTC
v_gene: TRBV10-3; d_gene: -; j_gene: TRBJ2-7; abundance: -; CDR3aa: CAISESVDSTYEQYF; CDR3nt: TGTGCCATCAGTGAGTCGGTGGACAGCACCTACGAGCAGTACTTC
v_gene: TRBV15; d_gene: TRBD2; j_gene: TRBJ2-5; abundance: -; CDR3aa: CATSRDHGGGQETQYF; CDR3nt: TGTGCCACCAGCAGAGATCACGGGGGAGGGCAAGAGACCCAGTACTTC
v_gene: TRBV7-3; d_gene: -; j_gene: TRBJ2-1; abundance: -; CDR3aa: CASSLVGLAGNEQFF; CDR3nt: TGTGCCAGCAGCTTAGTGGGGCTAGCTGGCAATGAGCAGTTCTTC
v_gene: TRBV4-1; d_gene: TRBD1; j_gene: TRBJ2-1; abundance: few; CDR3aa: CASSQGQGRNEQFF; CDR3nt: TGCGCCAGCAGCCAGGGACAGGGGCGCAATGAGCAGTTCTTC
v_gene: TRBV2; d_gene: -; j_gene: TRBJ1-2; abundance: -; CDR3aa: CASSDRQTLGYTF; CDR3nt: TGTGCCAGCAGTGATAGGCAGACCCTCGGCTACACCTTC
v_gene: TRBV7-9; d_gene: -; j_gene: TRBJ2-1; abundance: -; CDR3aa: CASEIGRGSYNEQFF; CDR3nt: TGTGCCAGTGAAATTGGCAGGGGTTCCTACAATGAGCAGTTCTTC
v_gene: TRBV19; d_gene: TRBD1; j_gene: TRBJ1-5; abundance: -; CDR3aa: CASSGTGGSQPQHF; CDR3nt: TGTGCCAGTAGCGGGACAGGGGGTTCCCAGCCCCAGCATTTT
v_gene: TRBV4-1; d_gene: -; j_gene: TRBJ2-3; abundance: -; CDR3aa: CASSQSRTDTQYF; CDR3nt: TGCGCCAGCAGCCAATCTCGTACAGATACGCAGTATTTT
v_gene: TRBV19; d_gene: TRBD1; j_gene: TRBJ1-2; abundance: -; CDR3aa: CASQGQGDYGYTF; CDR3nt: TGTGCCAGCCAGGGACAGGGGGACTATGGCTACACCTTC
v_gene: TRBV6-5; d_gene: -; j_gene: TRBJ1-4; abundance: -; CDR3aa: CASSYSGNEKLFF; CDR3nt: TGTGCCAGCAGTTACAGCGGGAATGAAAAACTGTTTTTT
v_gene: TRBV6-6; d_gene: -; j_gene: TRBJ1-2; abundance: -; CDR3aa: CASTPPGEYGYTF; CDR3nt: TGTGCCAGCACCCCACCGGGCGAGTATGGCTACACCTTC
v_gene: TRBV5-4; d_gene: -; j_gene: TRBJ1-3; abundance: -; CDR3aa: CASSLASSPDGNTIYF; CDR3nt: TGTGCCAGCAGCTTGGCCAGCAGCCCTGATGGAAACACCATATATTTT
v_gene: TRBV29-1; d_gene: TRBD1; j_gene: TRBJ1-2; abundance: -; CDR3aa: CSVQGVFGYTF; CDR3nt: TGCAGCGTTCAGGGGGTATTTGGCTACACCTTC
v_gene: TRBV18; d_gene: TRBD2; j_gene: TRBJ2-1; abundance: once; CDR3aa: CASSRTSGGAQDYNEQFF; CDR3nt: TGTGCCAGCTCTAGGACTAGCGGGGGGGCCCAAGACTACAATGAGCAGTTCTTC
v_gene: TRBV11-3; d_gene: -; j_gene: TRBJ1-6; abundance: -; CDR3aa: CASSHRWAGWDSPLHF; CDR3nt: TGTGCCAGCAGCCACCGCTGGGCCGGTTGGGATTCACCCCTCCACTTT
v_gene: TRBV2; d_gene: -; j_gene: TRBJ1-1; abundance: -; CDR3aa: CAPRGGEASEAFF; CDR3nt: TGTGCCCCACGCGGGGGGGAAGCGTCTGAAGCTTTCTTT
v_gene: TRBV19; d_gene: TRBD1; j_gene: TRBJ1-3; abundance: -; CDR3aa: CASSTGGGNTIYF; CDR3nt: TGTGCCAGTAGTACAGGGGGAGGAAACACCATATATTTT
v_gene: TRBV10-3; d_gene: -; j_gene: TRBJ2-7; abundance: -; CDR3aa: CAIRDSISYEQYF; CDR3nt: TGTGCCATCAGAGACTCAATCTCCTACGAGCAGTACTTC
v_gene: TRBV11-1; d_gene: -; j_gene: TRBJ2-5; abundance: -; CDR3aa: CASSLGPGAQETQYF; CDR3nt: TGTGCCAGCAGCTTAGGGCCGGGAGCCCAAGAGACCCAGTACTTC
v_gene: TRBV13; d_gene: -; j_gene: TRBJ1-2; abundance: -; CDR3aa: CASSIWDRPGTGYTF; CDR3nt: TGTGCCAGCAGCATCTGGGACCGGCCCGGTACGGGCTACACCTTC
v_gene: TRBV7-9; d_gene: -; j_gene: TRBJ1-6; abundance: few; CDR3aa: CASSLGDSPLHF; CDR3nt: TGTGCCAGCAGCTTGGGAGACTCACCCCTCCACTTT
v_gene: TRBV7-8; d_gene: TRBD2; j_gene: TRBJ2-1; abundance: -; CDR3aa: CASSLGTSVLNNEQFF; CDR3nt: TGTGCCAGCAGCTTAGGGACTAGCGTCTTGAACAATGAGCAGTTCTTC
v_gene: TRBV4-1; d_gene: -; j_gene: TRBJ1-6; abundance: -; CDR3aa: CASSQAQGLGNSPLHF; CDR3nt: TGCGCCAGCAGCCAAGCACAGGGTTTGGGTAATTCACCCCTCCACTTT
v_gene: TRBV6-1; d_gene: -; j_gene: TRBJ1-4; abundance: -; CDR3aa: CASKGGLATNEKLFF; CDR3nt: TGTGCCAGCAAAGGCGGCTTAGCAACTAATGAAAAACTGTTTTTT
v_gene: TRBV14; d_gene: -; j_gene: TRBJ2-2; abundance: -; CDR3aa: CASSQLVAGELFF; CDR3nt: TGTGCCAGCAGCCAACTGGTGGCCGGGGAGCTGTTTTTT
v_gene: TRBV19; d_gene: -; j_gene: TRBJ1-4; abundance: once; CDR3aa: CASKQENEKLFF; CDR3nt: TGTGCCAGTAAACAGGAGAATGAAAAACTGTTTTTT
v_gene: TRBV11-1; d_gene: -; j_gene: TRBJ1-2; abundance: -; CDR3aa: CASTSAGGYGYTF; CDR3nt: TGTGCCAGCACCTCAGCGGGCGGCTATGGCTACACCTTC
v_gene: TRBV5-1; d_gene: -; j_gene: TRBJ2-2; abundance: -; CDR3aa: CASSLGTTNTGELFF; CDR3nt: TGCGCCAGCAGCTTGGGGACAACGAACACCGGGGAGCTGTTTTTT
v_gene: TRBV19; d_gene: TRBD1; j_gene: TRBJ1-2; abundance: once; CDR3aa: CASSIAAAGGDYGYTF; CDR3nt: TGTGCCAGTAGTATAGCGGCGGCAGGGGGCGACTATGGCTACACCTTC
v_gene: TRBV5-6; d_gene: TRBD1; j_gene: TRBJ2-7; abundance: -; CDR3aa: CASSYRDRLSYEQYF; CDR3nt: TGTGCCAGCAGCTACCGGGACAGGCTCTCCTACGAGCAGTACTTC